This T cell receptor beta chain was recovered during a study of radiation and T cells in renal cell carcinoma. Method: immunoSEQ multiplex PCR; TCRdb's copy keeps in-frame clones and lacks some. Among around 170,000 clones listed, 88% were seen once. Time point in this sample: blood 4 weeks post-SBRT, at nephrectomy. The sample's treatment: 15 Gy SBRT to primary tumor, nephrectomy 4 weeks later. Here the sequenced sample was blood, taken from a patient whose treatment included radiotherapy and nephrectomy. The source is a woman aged 50 to 65 with renal cell carcinoma.

As DNA, the CDR3 is TGTGCCAGTAGTATGGGTCCAAACCCCCGTGATGGCTACACCTTC. Protein sequence: CASSMGPNPRDGYTF. The chain couples TRBV19 to TRBJ1-2, with D uncertain. Germline CDR1 is LNHDA and CDR2 is SQIVND (reference sequence). This CDR3 has 15 residues. The germline V and J ends were trimmed by 3 bases and 6 bases, with 17 bases remaining between them.